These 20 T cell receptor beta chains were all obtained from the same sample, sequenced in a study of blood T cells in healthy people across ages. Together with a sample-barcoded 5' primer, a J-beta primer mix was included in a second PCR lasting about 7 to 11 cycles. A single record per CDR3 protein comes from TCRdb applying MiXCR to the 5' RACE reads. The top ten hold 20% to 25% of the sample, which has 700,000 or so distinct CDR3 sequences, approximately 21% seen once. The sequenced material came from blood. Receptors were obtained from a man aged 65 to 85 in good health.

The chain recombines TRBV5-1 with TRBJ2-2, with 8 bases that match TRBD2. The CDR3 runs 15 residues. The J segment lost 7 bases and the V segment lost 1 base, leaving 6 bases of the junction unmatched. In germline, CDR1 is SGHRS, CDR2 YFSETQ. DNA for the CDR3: TGCGCCAGCAGCTTGTTTAGCGGGGAGATCGGGGAGCTGTTTTTT. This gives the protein CASSLFSGEIGELFF. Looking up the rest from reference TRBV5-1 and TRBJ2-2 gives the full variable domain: KAGVTQTPRYLIKTRGQQVTLSCSPISGHRSVSWYQQTPGQGLQFLFEYFSETQRNKGNFPGRFSGRQFSNSRSEMNVSTLELGDSALYLCASSLFSGEIGELFFGEGSRLTVL.

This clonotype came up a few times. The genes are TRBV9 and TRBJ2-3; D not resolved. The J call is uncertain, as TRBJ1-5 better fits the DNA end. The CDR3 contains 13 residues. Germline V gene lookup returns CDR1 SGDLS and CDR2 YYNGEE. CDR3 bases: TGTGCCAGCAGCGTTACAGACACAGATACGCAGCATTTT. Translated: CASSVTDTDTQHF.

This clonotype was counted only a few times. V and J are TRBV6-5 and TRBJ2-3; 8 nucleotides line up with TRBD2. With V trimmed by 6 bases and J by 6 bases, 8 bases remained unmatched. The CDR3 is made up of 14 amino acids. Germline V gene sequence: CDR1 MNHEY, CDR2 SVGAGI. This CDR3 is CASSFGRASDTQYF. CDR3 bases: TGTGCCAGCAGCTTCGGGAGGGCGAGTGATACGCAGTATTTT.

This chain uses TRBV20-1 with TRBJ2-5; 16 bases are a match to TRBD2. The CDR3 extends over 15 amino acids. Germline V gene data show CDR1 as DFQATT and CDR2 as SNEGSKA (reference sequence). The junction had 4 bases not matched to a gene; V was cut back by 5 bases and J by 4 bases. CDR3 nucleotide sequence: TGCAGTGCTGGGACTAGCGGGAGGGCCGGAGAGACCCAGTACTTC. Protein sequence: CSAGTSGRAGETQYF.

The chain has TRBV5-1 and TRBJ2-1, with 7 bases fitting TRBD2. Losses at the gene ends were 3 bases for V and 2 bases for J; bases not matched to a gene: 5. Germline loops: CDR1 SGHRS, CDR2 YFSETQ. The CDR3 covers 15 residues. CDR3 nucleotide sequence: TGCGCCAGCAGCTGGGGGAGGGCCACCTACAATGAGCAGTTCTTC. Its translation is CASSWGRATYNEQFF.

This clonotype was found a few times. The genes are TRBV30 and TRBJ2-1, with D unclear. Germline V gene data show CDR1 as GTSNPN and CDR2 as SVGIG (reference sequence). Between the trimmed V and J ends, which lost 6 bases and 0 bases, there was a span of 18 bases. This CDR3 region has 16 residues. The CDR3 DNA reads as TGTGCCTGCACCTCAGGCCGACCTGGCTCCTACAATGAGCAGTTCTTC. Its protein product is CACTSGRPGSYNEQFF. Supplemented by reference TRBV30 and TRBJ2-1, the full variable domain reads SQTIHQWPATLVQPVGSPLSLECTVEGTSNPNLYWYRQAAGRGLQLLFYSVGIGQISSEVPQNLSASRPQDRQFILSSKKLLLSDSGFYLCACTSGRPGSYNEQFFGPGTRLTVL.

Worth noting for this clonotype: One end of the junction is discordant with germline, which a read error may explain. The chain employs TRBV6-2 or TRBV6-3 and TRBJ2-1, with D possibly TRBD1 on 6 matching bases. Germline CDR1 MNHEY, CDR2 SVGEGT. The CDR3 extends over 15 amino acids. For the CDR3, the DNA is TGTGCCAGCAGACGGACAGACTACTCCTACCATGAGCAGTTCTTC. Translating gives CASRRTDYSYHEQFF.

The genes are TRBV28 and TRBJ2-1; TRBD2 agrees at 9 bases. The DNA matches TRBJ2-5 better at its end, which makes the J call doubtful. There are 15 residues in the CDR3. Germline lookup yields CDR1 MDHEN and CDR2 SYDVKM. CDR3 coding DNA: TGTGCCAGCAGTCCTGGGACTAGCAGACAAGAGACCCAGTACTTC. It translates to CASSPGTSRQETQYF.

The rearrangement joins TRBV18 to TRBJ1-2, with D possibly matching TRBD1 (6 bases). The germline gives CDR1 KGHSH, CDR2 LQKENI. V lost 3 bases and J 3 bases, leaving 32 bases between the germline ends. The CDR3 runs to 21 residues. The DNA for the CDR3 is TGTGCCAGCTCACCCCTACGGGGGACGTGGGCAGGGGTAGCTGGAGACTATGGCTACACCTTC. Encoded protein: CASSPLRGTWAGVAGDYGYTF.

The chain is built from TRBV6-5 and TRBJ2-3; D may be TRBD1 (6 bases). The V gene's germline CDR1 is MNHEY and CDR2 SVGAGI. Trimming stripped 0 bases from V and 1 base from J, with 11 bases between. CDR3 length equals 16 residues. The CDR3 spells CASSYSRPGGTDTQYF. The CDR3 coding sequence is TGTGCCAGCAGTTACTCGAGGCCAGGGGGCACAGATACGCAGTATTTT.

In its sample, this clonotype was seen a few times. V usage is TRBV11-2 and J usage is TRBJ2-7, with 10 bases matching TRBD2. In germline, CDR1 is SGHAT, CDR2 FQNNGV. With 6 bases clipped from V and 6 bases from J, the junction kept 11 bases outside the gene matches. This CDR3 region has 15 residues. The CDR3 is CASSLGLAGAIEQYF. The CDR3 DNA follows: TGTGCCAGCAGTCTAGGCCTAGCGGGGGCTATCGAGCAGTACTTC. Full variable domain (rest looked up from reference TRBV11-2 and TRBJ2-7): EAGVAQSPRYKIIEKRQSVAFWCNPISGHATLYWYQQILGQGPKLLIQFQNNGVVDDSQLPKDRFSAERLKGVDSTLKIQPAKLEDSAVYLCASSLGLAGAIEQYFGPGTRLTVT.

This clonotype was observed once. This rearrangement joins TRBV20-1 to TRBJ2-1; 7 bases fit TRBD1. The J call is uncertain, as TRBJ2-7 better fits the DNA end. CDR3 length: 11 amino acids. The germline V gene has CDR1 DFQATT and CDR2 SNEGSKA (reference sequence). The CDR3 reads CSQRGPYEQYF. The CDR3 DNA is TGCAGTCAAAGGGGGCCCTACGAGCAGTACTTC.

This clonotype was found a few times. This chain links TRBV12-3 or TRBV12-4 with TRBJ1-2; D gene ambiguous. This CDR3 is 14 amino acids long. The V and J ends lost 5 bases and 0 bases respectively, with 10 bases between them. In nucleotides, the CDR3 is TGTGCCAGCAGTCGGTTAGGAACTAACTATGGCTACACCTTC. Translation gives CASSRLGTNYGYTF.

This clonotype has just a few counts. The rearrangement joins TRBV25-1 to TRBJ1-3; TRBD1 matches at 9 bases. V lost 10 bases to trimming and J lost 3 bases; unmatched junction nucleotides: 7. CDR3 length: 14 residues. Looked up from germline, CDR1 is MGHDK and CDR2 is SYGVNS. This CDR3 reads CATRTGGFGNTIYF. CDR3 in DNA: TGTGCCACCCGAACAGGGGGCTTTGGAAACACCATATATTTT.

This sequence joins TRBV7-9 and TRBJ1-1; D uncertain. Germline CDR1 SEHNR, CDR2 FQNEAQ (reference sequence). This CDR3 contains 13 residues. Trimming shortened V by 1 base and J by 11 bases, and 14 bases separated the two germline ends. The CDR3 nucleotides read TGTGCCAGCAGCTTAGAAGTACGCCTGGGGGCTTTCTTT. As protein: CASSLEVRLGAFF.

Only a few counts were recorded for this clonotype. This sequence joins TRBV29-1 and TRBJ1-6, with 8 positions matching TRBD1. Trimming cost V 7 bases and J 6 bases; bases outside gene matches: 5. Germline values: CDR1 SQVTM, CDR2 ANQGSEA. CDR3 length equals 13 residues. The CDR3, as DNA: TGCAGCGCCAGACAGGGGAGTAATTCACCCCTCCACTTT. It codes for CSARQGSNSPLHF.

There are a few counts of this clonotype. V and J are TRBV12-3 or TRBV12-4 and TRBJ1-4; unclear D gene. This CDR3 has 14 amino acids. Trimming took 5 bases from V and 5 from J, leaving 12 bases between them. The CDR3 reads CASSRRWGNEKLFF. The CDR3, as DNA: TGTGCCAGCAGTCGAAGATGGGGAAATGAAAAACTGTTTTTT.

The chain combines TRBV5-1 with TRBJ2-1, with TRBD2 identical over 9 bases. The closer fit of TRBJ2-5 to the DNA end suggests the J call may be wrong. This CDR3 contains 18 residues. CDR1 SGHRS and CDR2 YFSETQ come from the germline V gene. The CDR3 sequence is CASSLAFALSGGQETQYF. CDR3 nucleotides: TGCGCCAGCAGCTTGGCGTTCGCACTTAGCGGGGGACAAGAGACCCAGTACTTC.

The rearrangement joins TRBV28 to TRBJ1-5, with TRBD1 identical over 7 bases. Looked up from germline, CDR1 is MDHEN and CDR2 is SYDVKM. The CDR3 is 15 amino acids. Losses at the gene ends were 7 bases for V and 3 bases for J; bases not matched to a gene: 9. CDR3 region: CASTTGDYNNQPQHF. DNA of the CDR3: TGTGCCAGCACCACAGGGGATTATAACAATCAGCCCCAGCATTTT.

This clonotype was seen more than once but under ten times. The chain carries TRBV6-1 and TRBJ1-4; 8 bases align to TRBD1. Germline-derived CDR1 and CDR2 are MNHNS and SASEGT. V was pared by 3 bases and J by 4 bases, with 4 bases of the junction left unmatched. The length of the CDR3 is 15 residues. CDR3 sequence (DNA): TGTGCCAGCAGTGACAGGGGGCGTATTAATGAAAAACTGTTTTTT. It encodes CASSDRGRINEKLFF.